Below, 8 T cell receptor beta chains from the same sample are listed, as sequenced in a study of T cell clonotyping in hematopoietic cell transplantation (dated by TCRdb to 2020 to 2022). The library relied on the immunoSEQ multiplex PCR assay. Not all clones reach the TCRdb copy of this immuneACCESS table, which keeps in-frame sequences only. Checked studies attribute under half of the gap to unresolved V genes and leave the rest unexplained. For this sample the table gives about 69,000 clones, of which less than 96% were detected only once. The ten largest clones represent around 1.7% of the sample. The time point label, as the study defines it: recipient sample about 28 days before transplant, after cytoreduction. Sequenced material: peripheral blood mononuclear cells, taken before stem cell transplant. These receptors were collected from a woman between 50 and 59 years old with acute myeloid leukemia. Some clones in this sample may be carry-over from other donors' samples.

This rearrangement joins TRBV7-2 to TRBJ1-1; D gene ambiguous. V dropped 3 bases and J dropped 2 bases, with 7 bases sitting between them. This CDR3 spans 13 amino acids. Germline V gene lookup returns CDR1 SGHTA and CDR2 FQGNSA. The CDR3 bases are TGTGCCAGCAGCTTTAACAGAAACACTGAAGCTTTCTTT. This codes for CASSFNRNTEAFF.

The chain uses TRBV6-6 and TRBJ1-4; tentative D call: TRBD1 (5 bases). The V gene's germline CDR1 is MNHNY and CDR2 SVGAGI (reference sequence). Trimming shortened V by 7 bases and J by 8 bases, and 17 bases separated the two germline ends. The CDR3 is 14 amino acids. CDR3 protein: CASTEPGRGEKLFF. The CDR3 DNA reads TGTGCCAGCACTGAACCGGGACGGGGGGAAAAACTGTTTTTT.

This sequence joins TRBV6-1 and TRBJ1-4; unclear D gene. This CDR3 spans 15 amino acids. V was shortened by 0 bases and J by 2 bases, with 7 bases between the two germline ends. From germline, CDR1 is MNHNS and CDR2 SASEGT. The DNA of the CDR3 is TGTGCCAGCAGTGAAGCGAGGTTGACTAATGAAAAACTGTTTTTT. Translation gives CASSEARLTNEKLFF.

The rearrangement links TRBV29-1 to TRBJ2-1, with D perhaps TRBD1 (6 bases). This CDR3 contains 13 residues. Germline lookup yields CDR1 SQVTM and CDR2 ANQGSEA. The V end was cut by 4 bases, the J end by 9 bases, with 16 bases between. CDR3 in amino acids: CSVALGGSTEQFF. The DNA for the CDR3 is TGCAGCGTTGCTTTAGGGGGTTCTACTGAGCAGTTCTTC.

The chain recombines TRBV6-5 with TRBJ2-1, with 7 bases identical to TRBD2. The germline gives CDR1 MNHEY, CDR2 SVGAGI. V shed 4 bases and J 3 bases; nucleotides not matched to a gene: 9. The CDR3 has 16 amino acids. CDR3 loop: CASSWLASGNYNEQFF. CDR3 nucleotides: TGTGCCAGCAGTTGGCTCGCTAGCGGAAACTACAATGAGCAGTTCTTC.

The CDR3 protein is CAWSLRGGDEKLFF. The CDR3 nucleotides are TGTGCCTGGAGCCTGAGGGGAGGTGATGAAAAACTGTTTTTT. J is TRBJ1-4 and V is TRBV30; possible D gene TRBD1, 5 bases. Trimming removed 3 bases from V and 6 bases from J, with 14 bases in between. Germline V gives CDR1 GTSNPN, CDR2 SVGIG (reference sequence). The CDR3 spans 14 residues.

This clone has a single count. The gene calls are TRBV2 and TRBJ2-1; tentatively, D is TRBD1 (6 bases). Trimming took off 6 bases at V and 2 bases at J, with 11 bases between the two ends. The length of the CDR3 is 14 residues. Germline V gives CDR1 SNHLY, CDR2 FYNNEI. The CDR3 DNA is TGTGCCAGCAGGAACAGGGCTGCCTACAATGAGCAGTTCTTC. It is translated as CASRNRAAYNEQFF.

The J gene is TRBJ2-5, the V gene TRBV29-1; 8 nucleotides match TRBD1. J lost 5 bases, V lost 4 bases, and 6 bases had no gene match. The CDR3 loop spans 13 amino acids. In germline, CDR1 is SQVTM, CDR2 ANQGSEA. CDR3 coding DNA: TGCAGCGTTGTAGACAGGGGTTGGGAGACCCAGTACTTC. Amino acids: CSVVDRGWETQYF.